The clone carrying this T cell receptor (beta chain) has just a few counts. As yet, its antigen is unknown. Time point: pre-sensitization, week 0. Treatment here: therapeutic diphenylcyclopropenone sensitization with weekly scalp DPC. Blood sampling preceded each patch test application. This specimen comes from a study of human T cells and chemical hapten exposure. MiXCR was run by TCRdb on the RACE reads, yielding one entry per CDR3 protein. Among 52,000 or so distinct CDR3 sequences listed, roughly 10% were seen once. The V end was cut by 9 bases, the J end by 1 base, with 13 bases between. The germline V gene encodes CDR1 MRHNA and CDR2 SNTAGT. There are 14 residues in the CDR3. Study-wide findings and caveats: There were significantly more large CDR3 similarity clusters among expanded TCRs than among controls.

The V and J genes are TRBV6-4 and TRBJ1-5; a weak D match, TRBD1 (6 bases). This clonotype was sampled from a man in his forties with alopecia areata. Some clones in this sample may be carry-over from other donors' samples. The specimen comprised whole blood, sampled in connection with sensitization to the hapten diphenylcyclopropenone (DPC). This CDR3 is CARSGGRSNQPQHF. The CDR3 coding sequence is TGTGCCAGGTCGGGGGGCAGAAGCAATCAGCCCCAGCATTTT.